This T cell receptor (beta chain) is drawn from a study of T cells in Graves' hyperthyroidism and ophthalmopathy. Every diagnosis used clinical symptoms, serum thyroxine and TRAb, thyroid ultrasound and orbital computed tomography. CDR3 length equals 11 residues. V lost 7 bases to trimming and J lost 6 bases, with 8 bases between them. Germline V gives CDR1 MGHDK, CDR2 SYGVNS. This clonotype was counted many times. Researchers took RNA transcripts and amplified the TCR beta CDR3 regions from them. HTBI primers were the set used in a first-round RT-PCR of the TCR CDR3. In TCRdb, the multiplex PCR reads were re-called with MiXCR into one record per CDR3 protein. The sample has 45,000 to 60,000 distinct CDR3 sequences, roughly 49% seen once.

The source material was blood. V and J are TRBV25-1 and TRBJ2-3; TRBD2 is a possible D gene (6 bases). The receptor's source is a woman in her 30s with Graves' ophthalmopathy. CDR3 sequence reads: CASTRGDTQYF. Here the CDR3 DNA reads TGTGCCAGCACTCGGGGGGATACGCAGTATTTT.